These 32 T cell receptor beta chains share one sample of origin, sequenced in a study of cytomegalovirus exposure and HLA in healthy donors. Amplification used 60 Vbeta primers and 13 Jbeta primers. The protocol was immunoSEQ multiplex PCR, while the TCRdb copy is restricted to in-frame clones and leaves out a portion. The data contain 60,000 to 90,000 clones, about 70% of them singletons. Sequences were obtained from PBMCs. These receptors were taken from a man aged 40-50 years in good health and CMV-seropositive.

This chain connects TRBV5-1 to TRBJ1-1; the D gene is possibly TRBD1 (5 bases). V was trimmed by 0 bases and J by 6 bases, leaving 9 bases between them. CDR3 length equals 13 residues. CDR1 and CDR2 from the germline V gene are SGHRS and YFSETQ. CDR3 loop: CASSLDGGAEAFF. For the CDR3, the DNA is TGCGCCAGCAGCTTGGACGGGGGGGCTGAAGCTTTCTTT.

The chain carries TRBV10-3 and TRBJ1-5; no clear D. Per the germline V gene, CDR1 is ENHRY and CDR2 is SYGVKD. The V and J ends lost 4 bases and 1 base respectively, with 8 bases between them. This CDR3 has 14 residues. This CDR3 reads CAISVGESNQPQHF. CDR3 nucleotide sequence: TGTGCCATCAGTGTAGGAGAGAGCAATCAGCCCCAGCATTTT.

The V and J genes are TRBV5-8 and TRBJ2-3; 9 nucleotides align to TRBD2. Germline trimming cut 2 bases from V and 2 bases from J; bases unmatched to any gene: 3. The CDR3 runs 15 residues. CDR1 and CDR2 (germline): SGHTS, YDEGEE. This chain's CDR3 is CASSFLAGSTDTQYF. The CDR3 DNA reads as TGTGCCAGCAGCTTCCTAGCGGGGTCCACAGATACGCAGTATTTT.

V usage is TRBV4-1 and J usage is TRBJ2-1, with a weak D call TRBD1 (6 bases). The germline V and J ends were trimmed by 1 base and 9 bases, with 13 bases remaining between them. This CDR3 region has 14 residues. Germline V lookup: CDR1 MGHRA, CDR2 YSYEKL. Written as DNA, the CDR3 is TGCGCCAGCAGCCAAGCAGGGGCAGGGGTTGAGCAGTTCTTC. It codes for CASSQAGAGVEQFF.

This CDR3 reads CASSYLTRTYEQYF. In DNA form, the CDR3 reads TGTGCCAGCAGTTATCTAACTCGAACCTACGAGCAGTACTTC. The chain couples TRBV6-5 to TRBJ2-7, with D hard to call. The CDR3 runs to 14 residues. Germline V gene data show CDR1 as MNHEY and CDR2 as SVGAGI. Trimming shortened V by 3 bases and J by 2 bases, and 11 bases separated the two germline ends.

V gene TRBV6-1 combines with J gene TRBJ1-5, with 10 bases fitting TRBD1. CDR1 and CDR2 (germline): MNHNS, SASEGT. V lost 4 bases, J lost 0 bases, and 6 bases stayed unmatched. The CDR3 loop spans 17 amino acids. In DNA, the CDR3 is TGTGCCAGCAGTGTGACAGGGGGCGTCTATAGCAATCAGCCCCAGCATTTT. Its translation: CASSVTGGVYSNQPQHF.

The chain links TRBV5-1 to TRBJ2-6; no reliable D call. The CDR3 covers 17 residues. Germline CDR1 is SGHRS and CDR2 is YFSETQ. Trimming removed 1 base from V and 0 bases from J, with 11 bases in between. This CDR3 reads CASSLTVGRSGANVLTF. CDR3 DNA: TGCGCCAGCAGCTTGACAGTAGGCCGCTCTGGGGCCAACGTCCTGACTTTC.

This chain links TRBV11-2 with TRBJ1-1; D is ambiguous. From germline, CDR1 is SGHAT and CDR2 FQNNGV. Deletions cut 1 base from V and 4 bases from J, with 7 bases between. This CDR3 is 13 amino acids long. The CDR3 loop is CASSLGEATEAFF. DNA for the CDR3: TGTGCCAGCAGCTTAGGGGAGGCCACTGAAGCTTTCTTT.

The chain has TRBV28 and TRBJ1-2; 7 nucleotides agree with TRBD1. Germline V gene data show CDR1 as MDHEN and CDR2 as SYDVKM. The CDR3 loop spans 13 amino acids. V trimming: 6 bases; J trimming: 7 bases; junction bases outside the gene matches: 8. The CDR3 sequence is CASRTSDRVGYTF. Here the CDR3 DNA reads TGTGCCAGCAGAACAAGCGACAGGGTTGGCTACACCTTC.

J is TRBJ1-1 and V is TRBV5-1; D call uncertain. CDR3 length equals 14 residues. The germline V gene has CDR1 SGHRS and CDR2 YFSETQ. V was pared by 4 bases and J by 1 base, with 11 bases between. The CDR3 sequence is CASSLRAENTEAFF. The DNA of the CDR3 is TGCGCCAGCAGCCTGAGGGCCGAGAACACTGAAGCTTTCTTT.

On this clone: Other DNA sequences in this sample translate to the same CDR3. The chain is built from TRBV9 and TRBJ2-7, with D possibly TRBD1 on 5 matching bases. Trimming left V 2 bases short and J 2 bases short, with 11 bases between. There are 14 residues in the CDR3. Germline V gene sequence: CDR1 SGDLS, CDR2 YYNGEE. The CDR3: CASSVGTGTYEQYF. The CDR3 DNA reads TGTGCCAGCAGCGTGGGTACAGGAACCTACGAGCAGTACTTC.

The chain combines TRBV19 with TRBJ1-2, with TRBD1 as a possible D gene (5 bases). The CDR3 is made up of 11 amino acids. CDR1 and CDR2 from the germline V gene are LNHDA and SQIVND (reference sequence). V lost 5 bases and J lost 13, with 14 bases in between. CDR3 sequence reads: CASSSAGFPTF. CDR3 sequence (DNA): TGTGCCAGTAGTTCCGCAGGGTTCCCCACCTTC.

The chain has TRBV5-8 and TRBJ1-4; the D gene is possibly TRBD1 (6 bases). V lost 0 bases and J lost 2, with 14 bases in between. The germline CDR1 and CDR2 sequences are SGHTS and YDEGEE. This CDR3 has 17 amino acids. In DNA, the CDR3 is TGTGCCAGCAGCTTGGACAGGGCCTCTCGGACTAATGAAAAACTGTTTTTT. This codes for CASSLDRASRTNEKLFF.

J is TRBJ1-5 and V is TRBV28; 8 bases are a match to TRBD1. Germline V gene data show CDR1 as MDHEN and CDR2 as SYDVKM. This CDR3 contains 15 residues. V shed 6 bases, J shed 6 bases, and the junction held 10 bases outside the gene matches. The CDR3 protein is CASRAGTGATQPQHF. The CDR3 DNA is TGTGCCAGCAGGGCCGGGACAGGCGCTACTCAGCCCCAGCATTTT.

This clone has just a few counts. This sequence joins TRBV4-1 and TRBJ2-5; TRBD1 aligns across 8 bases. V gave up 1 base and J gave up 5 bases; unmatched junction bases: 6. Germline CDR1 and CDR2: MGHRA and YSYEKL. The CDR3 runs to 15 residues. The CDR3 DNA is TGCGCCAGCAGCCAAGGGACAGGGAGTGGGGAGACCCAGTACTTC. It translates to CASSQGTGSGETQYF.

The chain carries TRBV30 and TRBJ2-3; 12 positions agree with TRBD2. V was pared by 2 bases and J by 5 bases, with 17 bases of the junction left unmatched. The germline CDR1 and CDR2 sequences are GTSNPN and SVGIG (reference sequence). The CDR3 is 19 residues long. DNA for the CDR3: TGTGCCTGGAGTCCCCTGGGCGGGCTAGCGGGGGGGCCCCGAGATACGCAGTATTTT. Translating it yields CAWSPLGGLAGGPRDTQYF.

The chain carries TRBV11-1 and TRBJ2-2, with 9 nucleotides matching TRBD2. V gave up 5 bases and J gave up 6 bases; unmatched junction bases: 7. The length of the CDR3 is 15 residues. Germline CDR1 is SGHAT and CDR2 is FQDESV (reference sequence). In nucleotides, the CDR3 is TGTGCCAGCAGCCCGGGGACTAGCAACGCCGGGGAGCTGTTTTTT. Amino acid sequence: CASSPGTSNAGELFF.

The rearrangement uses TRBV6-1 and TRBJ2-7, with TRBD2 as a possible D gene (5 bases). The CDR3 has 15 residues. CDR1 MNHNS and CDR2 SASEGT come from the germline V gene. The V end was cut by 5 bases, the J end by 2 bases, with 16 bases between. CDR3 bases: TGTGCCAGCAGTACCCGGACGGGATCAGCCTACGAGCAGTACTTC. Its protein is CASSTRTGSAYEQYF.

The V and J genes are TRBV5-4 and TRBJ2-3; 10 bases agree with TRBD2. Trimming cost V 4 bases and J 0 bases; bases outside gene matches: 8. Germline V gene data show CDR1 as SGHNT and CDR2 as YYREEE (reference sequence). CDR3 length: 17 residues. The CDR3 loop reads CASSPSRTSGSTDTQYF. The CDR3 DNA reads as TGTGCCAGCAGCCCTTCGAGGACTAGCGGTAGCACAGATACGCAGTATTTT. Filled out from reference TRBV5-4 and TRBJ2-3, the complete variable domain reads ETGVTQSPTHLIKTRGQQVTLRCSSQSGHNTVSWYQQALGQGPQFIFQYYREEENGRGNFPPRFSGLQFPNYSSELNVNALELDDSALYLCASSPSRTSGSTDTQYFGPGTRLTVL.

This chain joins TRBV5-6 and TRBJ2-5; D is ambiguous. Germline values: CDR1 SGHDT, CDR2 YYEEEE. Trimming took off 3 bases at V and 2 bases at J, with 8 bases between the two ends. There are 13 residues in the CDR3. The CDR3 sequence is CASSSDIQETQYF. CDR3 DNA: TGTGCCAGCAGCTCAGACATACAAGAGACCCAGTACTTC.

This chain links TRBV30 with TRBJ2-2; possible D gene TRBD2, 6 bases. Trimming stripped 8 bases from V and 8 bases from J, with 18 bases between. From germline, CDR1 is GTSNPN and CDR2 SVGIG (reference sequence). The CDR3 has 13 amino acids. The CDR3 DNA follows: TGTGCCCGCCCCGGGACTTCCATAGGGGAGCTGTTTTTT. Translation: CARPGTSIGELFF.

Here the CDR3 reads CASSPRGGTYEQYF. The CDR3 coding sequence is TGTGCCAGTAGCCCCCGGGGGGGGACCTACGAGCAGTACTTC. This chain uses TRBV19 with TRBJ2-7; 8 bases fit TRBD2. V trimming: 6 bases; J trimming: 2 bases; junction bases outside the gene matches: 6. Per the germline V gene, CDR1 is LNHDA and CDR2 is SQIVND (reference sequence). The CDR3 sequence is 14 residues long.

The genes are TRBV28 and TRBJ2-5; the match to TRBD2 covers 9 bases. Looked up from germline, CDR1 is MDHEN and CDR2 is SYDVKM. The junction had 7 bases not matched to a gene; V was cut back by 3 bases and J by 5 bases. CDR3 length: 15 residues. CDR3: CASSLVAGAGETQYF. The CDR3 coding sequence is TGTGCCAGCAGTTTGGTAGCGGGAGCAGGCGAGACCCAGTACTTC.

The CDR3 DNA is TGTGCCAGCAGCTTACAGACAGGGGGCGGTCAGCCCCAGCATTTT. Translating it yields CASSLQTGGGQPQHF. V usage is TRBV7-2 and J usage is TRBJ1-5, with 10 bases that match TRBD1. This CDR3 has 15 residues. Unmatched junction bases numbered 4, after V lost 2 bases and J lost 6 bases. CDR1 SGHTA and CDR2 FQGNSA come from the germline V gene.

Here the CDR3 reads CASSGDRVYGYTF. The CDR3 coding sequence is TGTGCCAGCAGTGGAGACAGGGTCTATGGCTACACCTTC. J is TRBJ1-2 and V is TRBV6-1; 7 bases match TRBD1. Germline-derived CDR1 and CDR2 are MNHNS and SASEGT. The V and J ends lost 4 bases and 4 bases, in that order; junction bases with no gene match: 3. This CDR3 has 13 amino acids.

V and J are TRBV14 and TRBJ2-5, with D perhaps TRBD2 (6 bases). There are 15 residues in the CDR3. Germline CDR1 reads SGHDN; CDR2 reads FVKESK. The ends were cut back, 4 bases at V and 5 bases at J, with 17 bases in the middle. As DNA, the CDR3 is TGTGCCAGCAGCCCCTCCCGTTCGGGGGTGGAGACCCAGTACTTC. Amino acid sequence: CASSPSRSGVETQYF.

The V gene is TRBV6-5, the J gene TRBJ2-4; TRBD1 matches at 7 bases. Germline V gene sequence: CDR1 MNHEY, CDR2 SVGAGI. V was pared by 4 bases and J by 9 bases, with 6 bases of the junction left unmatched. The CDR3 is 13 amino acids. The CDR3 DNA sequence: TGTGCCAGCAGTTGGGCCACAGGGGCCATTCAGTACTTC. It is translated as CASSWATGAIQYF.

The V gene is TRBV6-5, the J gene TRBJ1-1, with D hard to call. The V gene's germline CDR1 is MNHEY and CDR2 SVGAGI. Trimming shortened V by 5 bases and J by 1 base, and 8 bases separated the two germline ends. This CDR3 region has 13 residues. CDR3 protein: CASSPYRNTEAFF. In nucleotides, the CDR3 is TGTGCCAGCAGTCCATACAGGAACACTGAAGCTTTCTTT.

The chain combines TRBV19 with TRBJ2-6; 11 bases fit TRBD1. V trimming: 6 bases; J trimming: 2 bases; junction bases outside the gene matches: 3. CDR1 and CDR2 from the germline V gene are LNHDA and SQIVND (reference sequence). This CDR3 contains 16 residues. CDR3 bases: TGTGCCAGTAGCGGACAGGGGGCTCCTGGGGCCAACGTCCTGACTTTC. Its translation: CASSGQGAPGANVLTF. Variable domain in full (rest from reference TRBV19 and TRBJ2-6): DGGITQSPKYLFRKEGQNVTLSCEQNLNHDAMYWYRQDPGQGLRLIYYSQIVNDFQKGDIAEGYSVSREKKESFPLTVTSAQKNPTAFYLCASSGQGAPGANVLTFGAGSRLTVL.

The genes are TRBV5-1 and TRBJ2-3, with D unresolved. Germline V CDR1 and CDR2: SGHRS, YFSETQ. V was trimmed by 2 bases and J by 5 bases, leaving 12 bases between them. The CDR3 covers 14 residues. Here the CDR3 DNA reads TGCGCCAGCAGCTTAGGCGGATACGGAGATACGCAGTATTTT. Its protein product is CASSLGGYGDTQYF.

This rearrangement joins TRBV7-2 to TRBJ1-1; 8 bases agree with TRBD1. Unmatched junction bases numbered 6, after V lost 8 bases and J lost 1 base. The CDR3 covers 14 residues. The germline V gene encodes CDR1 SGHTA and CDR2 FQGNSA. The CDR3 DNA reads as TGTGCCAGCCTCTGGACAGGGCCGAACACTGAAGCTTTCTTT. This sequence encodes CASLWTGPNTEAFF.

This chain connects TRBV7-9 to TRBJ1-2, with D possibly being TRBD1 (6 bases). The ends were cut back, 7 bases at V and 6 bases at J, with 12 bases in the middle. The CDR3 consists of 12 residues. Germline V gives CDR1 SEHNR, CDR2 FQNEAQ (reference sequence). CDR3 in amino acids: CASNREKDGYTF. CDR3 bases: TGTGCCAGCAACAGGGAGAAGGATGGCTACACCTTC.